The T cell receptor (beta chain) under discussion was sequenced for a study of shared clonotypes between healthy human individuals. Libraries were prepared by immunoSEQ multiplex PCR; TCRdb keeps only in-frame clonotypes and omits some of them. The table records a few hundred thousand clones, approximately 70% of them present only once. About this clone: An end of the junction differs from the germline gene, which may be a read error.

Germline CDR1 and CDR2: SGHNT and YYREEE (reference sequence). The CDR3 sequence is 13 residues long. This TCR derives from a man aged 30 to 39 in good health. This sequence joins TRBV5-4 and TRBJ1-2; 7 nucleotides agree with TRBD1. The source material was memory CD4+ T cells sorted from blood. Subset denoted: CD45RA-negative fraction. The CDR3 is CASTLDRNYGYTF. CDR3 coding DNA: TGTGCCAGCACCTTGGACAGGAACTATGGCTACACCTTC.